This T cell receptor beta chain originates from a study of CD8 T cells in Susac syndrome. As for the study in general: The sequenced Susac syndrome patients included more than five who had clinically active disease and roughly eight who were in remission.

FACS was used to enrich TEMRA cells, whereas the CD8+ and CD4+ T cells were obtained by negative isolation. The CDR3 spans 14 residues. The V segment lost 6 bases and the J segment 4 bases; nucleotides outside the gene matches: 9. In germline, CDR1 is DFQATT, CDR2 SNEGSKA (reference sequence). An input of about 0.5 to 1 ug of RNA was subjected to reverse transcription using random hexamers. TCRdb reprocessed the immunoSEQ multiplex PCR reads with MiXCR, giving one entry per CDR3 protein. This sample has 150,000 to 200,000 distinct CDR3 sequences, with under 95% found just once. The receptor comes from a human donor with Susac syndrome. Sequencing was carried out using CD4+ T cells from PBMCs. The J gene is TRBJ2-1, the V gene TRBV20-1, with 7 bases aligning to TRBD2. DNA for the CDR3: TGCAGTGCCTCTAGCGGTTCCCGGTACAATGAGCAGTTCTTC. Its translation: CSASSGSRYNEQFF.